The 26 T cell receptor beta chains below all came from one sample that was sequenced in a study of PD-L1 blockade in urothelial cancer. Sample time point: peripheral blood 6 weeks after treatment start. TCRdb's table, derived via immunoSEQ multiplex PCR, lists solely in-frame clones and lacks some. The table lists roughly 40,000 clones, about 90% of them singletons. Material: PBMCs, obtained around atezolizumab (anti-PD-L1) treatment. These receptors came from a man in his 70s with urothelial cancer.

This sequence joins TRBV29-1 and TRBJ1-1; D possibly corresponds to TRBD1 (6 bases). CDR1 is SQVTM and CDR2 is ANQGSEA in the germline V gene. The CDR3 covers 15 residues. Trimming took 7 bases from V and 1 from J, leaving 19 bases between them. CDR3 in amino acids: CSARAQGGKNTEAFF. CDR3 in DNA: TGCAGCGCCAGGGCGCAAGGGGGAAAGAACACTGAAGCTTTCTTT.

V usage is TRBV5-4 and J usage is TRBJ2-2, with 9 positions matching TRBD1. The CDR3 loop spans 18 amino acids. With V trimmed by 9 bases and J by 7 bases, 22 bases remained unmatched. Germline CDR1 SGHNT, CDR2 YYREEE (reference sequence). The CDR3: CATAVGGSGTGNGGELFF. Here the CDR3 DNA reads TGTGCCACCGCAGTAGGGGGCTCCGGGACAGGGAATGGCGGGGAGCTGTTTTTT. Full variable domain (missing parts from reference TRBV5-4 and TRBJ2-2): ETGVTQSPTHLIKTRGQQVTLRCSSQSGHNTVSWYQQALGQGPQFIFQYYREEENGRGNFPPRFSGLQFPNYSSELNVNALELDDSALYLCATAVGGSGTGNGGELFFGEGSRLTVL.

With regard to this clone: One end of the junction fails to match germline, which may point to a read error. V gene TRBV5-1 combines with J gene TRBJ2-3, with D possibly matching TRBD1 (5 bases). The length of the CDR3 is 16 residues. Germline V lookup: CDR1 SGHRS, CDR2 YFSETQ. Here the CDR3 reads CTSRPSTGYSTDTQYF. Written as DNA, the CDR3 is TGCACCAGCAGACCATCCACAGGTTATAGCACAGATACGCAGTATTTT. The whole variable domain, filled in from reference TRBV5-1 and TRBJ2-3, reads KAGVTQTPRYLIKTRGQQVTLSCSPISGHRSVSWYQQTPGQGLQFLFEYFSETQRNKGNFPGRFSGRQFSNSRSEMNVSTLELGDSALYLCTSRPSTGYSTDTQYFGPGTRLTVL.

This clone was seen only once. V usage is TRBV4-1 and J usage is TRBJ2-3; 11 bases match TRBD2. The germline V gene has CDR1 MGHRA and CDR2 YSYEKL. V gave up 0 bases and J gave up 6 bases; unmatched junction bases: 5. This CDR3 spans 16 amino acids. CDR3 in amino acids: CASSQDSSGRRDTQYF. CDR3 DNA: TGCGCCAGCAGCCAAGATTCTAGCGGGAGGAGGGATACGCAGTATTTT.

V is TRBV27 and J is TRBJ2-3, with TRBD2 identical over 14 bases. The junction had 11 bases not matched to a gene; V was cut back by 4 bases and J by 5 bases. CDR3 length: 18 amino acids. From germline, CDR1 is MNHEY and CDR2 SMNVEV (reference sequence). The CDR3 DNA is TGTGCCAGCAGTTCCCTCCGACTAGCGGGAGGGCCCGTAGATACGCAGTATTTT. The encoded protein is CASSSLRLAGGPVDTQYF.

The CDR3 region has the DNA TGTGCCAGCAGTTACGGACTTCGATCTGGAAACACCATATATTTT. Translation: CASSYGLRSGNTIYF. The chain uses TRBV6-5 and TRBJ1-3; D is ambiguous. The germline V and J ends were trimmed by 2 bases and 1 base, with 9 bases remaining between them. The CDR3 extends over 15 amino acids. Germline values: CDR1 MNHEY, CDR2 SVGAGI.

This chain connects TRBV25-1 to TRBJ2-2; 10 positions agree with TRBD1. The J segment lost 3 bases and the V segment lost 8 bases, leaving 9 bases of the junction unmatched. The CDR3 consists of 16 residues. CDR1 is MGHDK and CDR2 is SYGVNS in the germline V gene. The CDR3 protein is CASVAPGQGHTGELFF. The CDR3 bases are TGTGCCAGCGTGGCCCCGGGACAGGGGCACACCGGGGAGCTGTTTTTT.

The chain couples TRBV5-4 to TRBJ2-4; D may be TRBD2 (6 bases). Germline V gene data show CDR1 as SGHNT and CDR2 as YYREEE (reference sequence). This CDR3 region has 14 residues. V lost 3 bases, J lost 0 bases, and 7 bases lay in between. In DNA, the CDR3 is TGTGCCAGCAGCTGGGGAGGAGCCAAAAACATTCAGTACTTC. It specifies CASSWGGAKNIQYF.

The CDR3 loop reads CASSLAGRTSGQETQYF. In nucleotides, the CDR3 is TGCGCCAGCAGCTTGGCGGGGCGGACTAGCGGACAAGAGACCCAGTACTTC. The chain combines TRBV5-1 with TRBJ2-5; 10 nucleotides line up with TRBD2. The ends lost 0 bases at V and 2 bases at J; junction bases unmatched: 7. Germline CDR1 reads SGHRS; CDR2 reads YFSETQ. CDR3 length equals 17 residues.

The chain recombines TRBV27 with TRBJ2-2; 8 bases align to TRBD2. V trimming: 0 bases; J trimming: 1 base; junction bases outside the gene matches: 1. The CDR3 has 16 amino acids. Germline values: CDR1 MNHEY, CDR2 SMNVEV (reference sequence). CDR3 loop: CASSLSGTRNTGELFF. CDR3 coding DNA: TGTGCCAGCAGTTTATCCGGGACTAGGAACACCGGGGAGCTGTTTTTT.

The rearrangement joins TRBV18 to TRBJ2-5; 7 nucleotides align to TRBD1. Germline trimming cut 0 bases from V and 2 bases from J; bases unmatched to any gene: 12. CDR1 and CDR2 from the germline V gene are KGHSH and LQKENI. The CDR3 consists of 18 residues. The CDR3, as DNA: TGTGCCAGCTCACCACCTCGAGTAACAGGGGTTGATCAAGAGACCCAGTACTTC. Protein sequence: CASSPPRVTGVDQETQYF. The variable domain in full, completed from reference TRBV18 and TRBJ2-5, reads NAGVMQNPRHLVRRRGQEARLRCSPMKGHSHVYWYRQLPEEGLKFMVYLQKENIIDESGMPKERFSAEFPKEGPSILRIQQVVRGDSAAYFCASSPPRVTGVDQETQYFGPGTRLLVL.

This clone was found a few times. The V and J genes are TRBV6-1 and TRBJ1-1, with TRBD1 identical over 8 bases. Germline-derived CDR1 and CDR2 are MNHNS and SASEGT. Unmatched junction bases numbered 5, after V lost 4 bases and J lost 1 base. CDR3 length: 15 residues. Here the CDR3 DNA reads TGTGCCAGCAGTGCGGACAGGGTTCGGAACACTGAAGCTTTCTTT. Translated: CASSADRVRNTEAFF.

CDR3 DNA sequence: TGTGCCAGCAGCGTAAGTGCTACTAGCTTCTTAGCCAAAAACATTCAGTACTTC. Its translation is CASSVSATSFLAKNIQYF. This chain connects TRBV9 to TRBJ2-4; D is possibly TRBD2 (6 bases). V lost 1 base and J 0 bases, leaving 17 bases between the germline ends. There are 18 residues in the CDR3. Germline V gene data show CDR1 as SGDLS and CDR2 as YYNGEE.

This clone was seen only a few times. The CDR3 sequence is CASSLTGGAGTGELFF. For the CDR3, the DNA is TGTGCCAGCAGCCTCACAGGGGGCGCGGGCACCGGGGAGCTGTTTTTT. V gene TRBV7-3 combines with J gene TRBJ2-2; 9 bases fit TRBD1. This CDR3 is built from 16 residues. The germline V gene encodes CDR1 SGHTA and CDR2 FQGTGA. Trimming removed 5 bases from V and 4 bases from J; junction bases left unmatched: 8.

CDR3 loop: CASSVGFEGLAGNRNEQFF. CDR3 bases: TGTGCCAGCAGCGTAGGTTTTGAGGGCTTGGCGGGAAATCGCAATGAGCAGTTCTTC. The genes are TRBV9 and TRBJ2-1; tentative D call: TRBD2 (6 bases). CDR1 is SGDLS, CDR2 YYNGEE, per germline. The CDR3 contains 19 residues. Trimming pared 0 bases from V and 6 bases from J, leaving 25 bases between.

This chain joins TRBV4-2 and TRBJ1-1; D is undetermined. With 0 bases removed from V and 2 bases from J, the gap between germline ends came to 13 bases. Germline V gives CDR1 LGHNA, CDR2 YNFKEQ. The CDR3 consists of 16 residues. The CDR3 protein is CASSQDSGYFNTEAFF. In DNA form, the CDR3 reads TGTGCCAGCAGCCAAGATTCCGGTTACTTCAACACTGAAGCTTTCTTT.

The rearrangement links TRBV14 to TRBJ1-2; D gene ambiguous. Germline V lookup: CDR1 SGHDN, CDR2 FVKESK. The CDR3 spans 14 residues. V lost 4 bases, J lost 4 bases, and 13 bases lay in between. The CDR3 DNA reads TGTGCCAGCAGCCCGGGCACCGGGAGCTATGGCTACACCTTC. This translates into CASSPGTGSYGYTF.

This clone was seen a single time. The chain links TRBV4-1 to TRBJ2-1; the D gene is possibly TRBD2 (6 bases). The length of the CDR3 is 14 residues. Trimming took off 2 bases at V and 5 bases at J, with 10 bases between the two ends. Germline CDR1 and CDR2: MGHRA and YSYEKL. CDR3: CASSQPTRNNEQFF. In DNA form, the CDR3 reads TGCGCCAGCAGCCAACCGACTAGAAACAATGAGCAGTTCTTC.

The chain is built from TRBV5-8 and TRBJ1-2; 8 bases fit TRBD1. V gave up 4 bases and J gave up 0 bases; unmatched junction bases: 11. The V gene's germline CDR1 is SGHTS and CDR2 YDEGEE. The CDR3 length is 17 residues. CDR3 sequence (DNA): TGTGCCAGCAGCCCGAGGGACAGGATGCGAGCTAACTATGGCTACACCTTC. Translated, it gives CASSPRDRMRANYGYTF.

The chain recombines TRBV27 with TRBJ2-5; the D gene is possibly TRBD1 (6 bases). Trimming pared 2 bases from V and 2 bases from J, leaving 12 bases between. The germline V gene encodes CDR1 MNHEY and CDR2 SMNVEV (reference sequence). CDR3 length: 15 residues. For the CDR3, the DNA is TGTGCCAGCAGTTTAACGGGACAAGGACAAGAGACCCAGTACTTC. As protein: CASSLTGQGQETQYF.

V usage is TRBV5-1 and J usage is TRBJ1-4, with D possibly TRBD1 on 5 matching bases. Trimming left V 1 base short and J 2 bases short, with 6 bases between. The CDR3 is 14 amino acids. Germline lookup yields CDR1 SGHRS and CDR2 YFSETQ. The CDR3, as DNA: TGCGCCAGCAGCTTGCGGGGGACTAATGAAAAACTGTTTTTT. Residues: CASSLRGTNEKLFF. The full variable domain, completed using reference TRBV5-1 and TRBJ1-4, is KAGVTQTPRYLIKTRGQQVTLSCSPISGHRSVSWYQQTPGQGLQFLFEYFSETQRNKGNFPGRFSGRQFSNSRSEMNVSTLELGDSALYLCASSLRGTNEKLFFGSGTQLSVL.

This sequence joins TRBV6-5 and TRBJ1-2, with D maybe TRBD1 (5 bases). CDR1 and CDR2 (germline): MNHEY, SVGAGI. Trimming took off 4 bases at V and 3 bases at J, with 9 bases between the two ends. The length of the CDR3 is 13 residues. CDR3 sequence: CASSSGLDYGYTF. CDR3 DNA sequence: TGTGCCAGCAGTTCGGGACTAGACTATGGCTACACCTTC.

The chain uses TRBV6-6 and TRBJ1-5; 7 nucleotides match TRBD1. The CDR3 has 16 residues. Germline V gives CDR1 MNHNY, CDR2 SVGAGI (reference sequence). V shed 5 bases, J shed 0 bases, and the junction held 7 bases outside the gene matches. CDR3 DNA sequence: TGTGCCAGCAGTCCCGGGACAGAACTTAGCAATCAGCCCCAGCATTTT. Protein: CASSPGTELSNQPQHF.

V and J are TRBV29-1 and TRBJ2-3, with D possibly being TRBD1 (6 bases). Trimming left V 5 bases short and J 0 bases short, with 15 bases between. Germline CDR1 and CDR2: SQVTM and ANQGSEA. The CDR3 totals 15 residues. In DNA, the CDR3 is TGCAGCGTTCCGAACAGGGCCCGCAGCACAGATACGCAGTATTTT. Protein: CSVPNRARSTDTQYF.

This clone was seen a few times. The chain recombines TRBV7-7 with TRBJ2-3; TRBD2 agrees at 8 bases. The germline CDR1 and CDR2 sequences are SSHAT and FNYEAQ (reference sequence). CDR3 length: 14 amino acids. The J segment lost 2 bases and the V segment lost 5 bases, leaving 3 bases of the junction unmatched. The CDR3 nucleotides are TGTGCCAGCAGCCCCGGACTAGCCACAGATACGCAGTATTTT. Translation: CASSPGLATDTQYF.

The chain's CDR3 is CASGELGQGPYNEQFF. The CDR3 DNA reads TGTGCTAGTGGAGAACTCGGACAAGGACCATACAATGAGCAGTTCTTC. The chain uses TRBV12-5 and TRBJ2-1, with D perhaps TRBD1 (5 bases). Germline CDR1 reads LGHNT; CDR2 reads FRNRAP. Trimming stripped 6 bases from V and 4 bases from J, with 19 bases between. The CDR3 extends over 16 amino acids.